A single sample is the source of the 27 T cell receptor beta chains below, sequenced in a study of CD8 T cells in ankylosing spondylitis. TCRdb passed the 5' RACE reads through MiXCR, listing each CDR3 protein once. This repertoire shows 120,000 to 150,000 distinct CDR3 sequences, roughly 8.8% found once; its top ten account for 7.3%. Sequencing used synovial fluid, either unsorted or a sorted T cell fraction (not recorded which). These receptors were obtained from a male donor with ankylosing spondylitis.

The CDR3: CASRPIDGSDTQYF. The CDR3 nucleotides read TGTGCCAGCAGGCCTATAGACGGATCGGATACGCAGTATTTT. The chain carries TRBV28 and TRBJ2-3; D gene unclear. V was shortened by 6 bases and J by 6 bases, with 16 bases between the two germline ends. CDR3 size: 14 residues. Germline CDR1 is MDHEN and CDR2 is SYDVKM. The full variable domain, its missing parts supplied by reference TRBV28 and TRBJ2-3, is DVKVTQSSRYLVKRTGEKVFLECVQDMDHENMFWYRQDPGLGLRLIYFSYDVKMKEKGDIPEGYSVSREKKERFSLILESASTNQTSMYLCASRPIDGSDTQYFGPGTRLTVL.

The V and J genes are TRBV6-2 or TRBV6-3 and TRBJ2-3; D not resolved. The V end lost 0 bases, the J end lost 0 bases, and 10 bases lay between the germline ends. The CDR3 contains 16 residues. Germline V gene sequence: CDR1 MNHEY, CDR2 SVGEGT. The CDR3 sequence: CASSYSVHSSTDTQYF. For the CDR3, the DNA is TGTGCCAGCAGTTACTCAGTGCACTCTAGCACAGATACGCAGTATTTT.

This clonotype is medium-sized (0.01 to 0.1%) within its sample. The chain joins TRBV20-1 to TRBJ1-3; TRBD1 aligns across 10 bases. The V gene end was trimmed by 1 base and the J gene end by 4 bases; junction bases not matched to a gene: 1. Germline-derived CDR1 and CDR2 are DFQATT and SNEGSKA (reference sequence). The CDR3 length is 14 residues. DNA of the CDR3: TGCAGTGCTAGAGCGGGACAGGGGGGAAACACCATATATTTT. It codes for CSARAGQGGNTIYF.

The chain uses TRBV2 and TRBJ1-1; D is undetermined. The CDR3 has 16 residues. Trimming stripped 0 bases from V and 7 bases from J, with 18 bases between. Germline V gene sequence: CDR1 SNHLY, CDR2 FYNNEI. The CDR3 bases are TGTGCCAGCAGTGAAGCGCTTCCCGCAGACTCAAATGAAGCTTTCTTT. Its translation is CASSEALPADSNEAFF.

Notes on this clonotype: Given a much more abundant clone one base away, this may be a read error. The V call is TRBV9, the J call TRBJ1-1; no definite D call. The CDR3 has 12 residues. Germline CDR1 reads SGDLS; CDR2 reads YYNGEE. CDR3 nucleotide sequence: TGTGCCGGCAGCCCCGGGTTTACTGAAGCTTTCTTT. Protein: CAGSPGFTEAFF. The complete variable domain, with remaining parts taken from reference TRBV9 and TRBJ1-1, reads DSGVTQTPKHLITATGQRVTLRCSPRSGDLSVYWYQQSLDQGLQFLIQYYNGEERAKGNILERFSAQQFPDLHSELNLSSLELGDSALYFCAGSPGFTEAFFGQGTRLTVV.

This clonotype was seen many times. No conserved phenylalanine or tryptophan is present at the end of the CDR3, so a read error is the likely explanation. The CDR3 loop is CASSSDHRGNTEAFL. In DNA, the CDR3 is TGTGCCAGCAGTTCGGATCACAGGGGGAACACTGAAGCTTTCTTG. J is TRBJ1-1 and V is TRBV28; 7 nucleotides align to TRBD1. This CDR3 is built from 15 residues. With 4 bases clipped from V and 1 base from J, the junction kept 6 bases outside the gene matches. The germline V gene encodes CDR1 MDHEN and CDR2 SYDVKM.

This clonotype was picked up a small number of times. V gene TRBV2 combines with J gene TRBJ1-1; D not resolved. V lost 5 bases and J lost 3, with 16 bases in between. The length of the CDR3 is 15 residues. The germline V gene has CDR1 SNHLY and CDR2 FYNNEI. CDR3 sequence: CASSSTSLVDTEAFF. CDR3 in DNA: TGTGCCAGCAGTTCCACTTCCCTGGTTGACACTGAAGCTTTCTTT.

This clonotype was seen a few times. The gene calls are TRBV20-1 and TRBJ2-3; D is unclear. CDR3 length: 14 amino acids. V was cut by 0 bases and J by 1 base, with 8 bases left in between. The germline V gene has CDR1 DFQATT and CDR2 SNEGSKA (reference sequence). CDR3 in amino acids: CSARDNRGTDTQYF. CDR3 DNA sequence: TGCAGTGCTAGAGATAACCGGGGCACAGATACGCAGTATTTT.

This clonotype was seen a few times. The gene calls are TRBV13 and TRBJ2-6; no clear D. V was trimmed by 4 bases and J by 0 bases, leaving 4 bases between them. The CDR3 sequence is 14 residues long. The germline CDR1 and CDR2 sequences are PRHDT and FYEKMQ (reference sequence). The CDR3 region is CASSSNSGANVLTF. The CDR3 nucleotides read TGTGCCAGCAGCTCGAACTCTGGGGCCAACGTCCTGACTTTC.

This clonotype was seen at least ten times. The junction does not match germline at one end; this may be a read error. The chain recombines TRBV7-2 with TRBJ2-7; TRBD2 aligns across 12 bases. In germline, CDR1 is SGHTA, CDR2 FQGNSA. CDR3 length: 13 amino acids. CDR3 sequence: CASSITSGGLENF. CDR3 nucleotides: TGTGCCAGTTCAATTACTAGCGGGGGGTTAGAAAACTTC.

A few counts support this clonotype. This chain uses TRBV11-2 with TRBJ2-2, with D perhaps matching TRBD1 (5 bases). Germline assignment: CDR1 SGHAT and CDR2 FQNNGV. Trimming cost V 0 bases and J 3 bases, with 11 bases left between them. This CDR3 is built from 16 residues. CDR3 residues: CASSLDRAEYTGELFF. CDR3 DNA sequence: TGTGCCAGCAGCTTAGACAGGGCCGAGTACACCGGGGAGCTGTTTTTT.

The CDR3 sequence is CASSFRDSMKQYF. The CDR3 DNA reads as TGTGCCAGCAGCTTCCGGGACTCCATGAAGCAGTACTTC. The chain employs TRBV7-9 and TRBJ2-7; a possible D gene is TRBD2 (6 bases). V was shortened by 3 bases and J by 8 bases, with 14 bases between the two germline ends. CDR1 is SEHNR and CDR2 is FQNEAQ in the germline V gene (reference sequence). CDR3 length: 13 residues.

This clonotype showed up just a few times. The chain is built from TRBV5-1 and TRBJ2-5, with 8 bases lining up with TRBD1. V was clipped by 2 bases and J by 5 bases; unmatched bases: 2. Germline-derived CDR1 and CDR2 are SGHRS and YFSETQ. This CDR3 contains 13 residues. CDR3: CASSFQGAETQYF. For the CDR3, the DNA is TGCGCCAGCAGCTTCCAGGGGGCGGAGACCCAGTACTTC.

In this sample, this clonotype turned up many times. The chain joins TRBV5-1 to TRBJ1-6; the D gene is possibly TRBD1 (5 bases). Germline loops: CDR1 SGHRS, CDR2 YFSETQ. The CDR3 extends over 16 amino acids. V lost 1 base and J lost 7, with 15 bases in between. CDR3 DNA sequence: TGCGCCAGCAGCTTGTATGGGGGGGGGTTAAATTCACCCCTCCACTTT. Encoded protein: CASSLYGGGLNSPLHF.

The CDR3 DNA follows: TGTGCCAGCAGTGTCGGGACGGTAAATTCACCCCTCCACTTT. Translated: CASSVGTVNSPLHF. The V gene is TRBV25-1, the J gene TRBJ1-6; D may be TRBD1 (5 bases). Trimming cost V 4 bases and J 7 bases, with 11 bases left between them. This CDR3 is 14 amino acids long. Germline loops: CDR1 MGHDK, CDR2 SYGVNS.

At least ten counts were recorded for this clonotype. This rearrangement joins TRBV12-3 or TRBV12-4 to TRBJ1-5; TRBD1 might be the D (5 bases). The ends were cut back, 3 bases at V and 0 bases at J, with 12 bases in the middle. The length of the CDR3 is 16 residues. CDR3 DNA: TGTGCCAGCAGTTTCGGATGGGGGAATAGCAATCAGCCCCAGCATTTT. Translation gives CASSFGWGNSNQPQHF.

The table lists this clonotype with many counts. One junction end disagrees with the germline gene, perhaps due to a read error. This CDR3 reads CASSATGNYDQYF. The CDR3 DNA reads as TGTGCCAGCAGCGCTACAGGGAACTACGATCAGTACTTC. The chain combines TRBV7-2 with TRBJ2-7; the D gene is possibly TRBD1 (6 bases). CDR1 is SGHTA, CDR2 FQGNSA, per germline. There are 13 residues in the CDR3.

V and J are TRBV20-1 and TRBJ2-3; no clear D. Germline V gene data show CDR1 as DFQATT and CDR2 as SNEGSKA (reference sequence). This CDR3 spans 14 amino acids. Trimming left V 3 bases short and J 1 base short, with 11 bases between. CDR3 bases: TGCAGTGCTAGGCGCCATCCCGGCACAGATACGCAGTATTTT. It is translated as CSARRHPGTDTQYF.

For the CDR3, the DNA is TGTGCCAGCAGCAAAGGGGGTTCGGGTAGCAATCAGCCCCAGCATTTT. Encoded protein: CASSKGGSGSNQPQHF. The rearrangement uses TRBV21-1 and TRBJ1-5. TRBV21-1 is listed as a pseudogene. There are 16 residues in the CDR3.

The gene calls are TRBV7-2 and TRBJ2-1; the match to TRBD2 covers 14 bases. The CDR3 has 13 amino acids. Trimming cost V 5 bases and J 15 bases; bases outside gene matches: 6. CDR1 and CDR2 (germline): SGHTA, FQGNSA. Here the CDR3 DNA reads TGTGCCAGCAGCCCGGGACTAGCGGGGGCAGGGTTCTTC. Translated, it gives CASSPGLAGAGFF. Filled out from reference TRBV7-2 and TRBJ2-1, the complete variable domain reads GAGVSQSPSNKVTEKGKDVELRCDPISGHTALYWYRQSLGQGLEFLIYFQGNSAPDKSGLPSDRFSAERTGGSVSTLTIQRTQQEDSAVYLCASSPGLAGAGFFGPGTRLTVL.

The table lists this clonotype with a few counts. The J gene is TRBJ2-2, the V gene TRBV19; TRBD1 agrees at 8 bases. Germline CDR1 reads LNHDA; CDR2 reads SQIVND (reference sequence). The CDR3 runs 14 residues. The trim removed 9 bases at V and 2 bases at J, leaving 5 bases unmatched. CDR3 DNA: TGTGCCAGCACTGACAGGGGAAACACCGGGGAGCTGTTTTTT. Translating gives CASTDRGNTGELFF.

The CDR3 reads CASSRAGANVLTF. The CDR3 DNA is TGTGCCAGCAGTCGAGCTGGGGCCAACGTCCTGACTTTC. V is TRBV6-1 and J is TRBJ2-6, with D unclear. The CDR3 is made up of 13 amino acids. The germline V gene has CDR1 MNHNS and CDR2 SASEGT. The V and J ends lost 5 bases and 2 bases respectively, with 4 bases between them.

The J gene is TRBJ2-5, the V gene TRBV12-3 or TRBV12-4, with 11 bases lining up with TRBD2. Unmatched junction bases numbered 6, after V lost 4 bases and J lost 5 bases. The CDR3 totals 15 residues. CDR3 loop: CASSSIAGGAETQYF. In DNA, the CDR3 is TGTGCCAGCAGTTCTATAGCGGGGGGGGCCGAGACCCAGTACTTC.

This clonotype was seen at least ten times. The gene calls are TRBV20-1 and TRBJ1-2; 9 bases map to TRBD1. Germline-derived CDR1 and CDR2 are DFQATT and SNEGSKA (reference sequence). Trimming cost V 5 bases and J 3 bases; bases outside gene matches: 10. The CDR3 runs to 15 residues. The CDR3 DNA follows: TGCAGTGCTGCAAAGACAGGGGGTGTCGACTATGGCTACACCTTC. Its translation: CSAAKTGGVDYGYTF.

This clonotype was picked up many times. The genes are TRBV30 and TRBJ2-3; no definite D call. The CDR3 is 12 amino acids. CDR1 and CDR2 from the germline V gene are GTSNPN and SVGIG (reference sequence). V was clipped by 0 bases and J by 6 bases, with 7 bases between them. Here the CDR3 reads CAWSVTRDTQYF. DNA of the CDR3: TGTGCCTGGAGTGTGACACGGGATACGCAGTATTTT.

This chain's CDR3 is CASSSSGTGKTEQFF. Here the CDR3 DNA reads TGTGCCAGCAGTTCCTCCGGGACAGGGAAGACTGAGCAGTTCTTC. The rearrangement links TRBV28 to TRBJ2-1; TRBD1 matches 9 bases. J was trimmed by 9 bases and V by 4 bases; bases with no gene match: 10. Germline CDR1 MDHEN, CDR2 SYDVKM. This CDR3 contains 15 residues.

This clonotype was detected only a few times. The V call is TRBV7-2, the J call TRBJ2-3; TRBD1 agrees at 8 bases. J gave up 5 bases and V 0 bases, and 4 bases lay outside the gene matches. In germline, CDR1 is SGHTA, CDR2 FQGNSA. The CDR3 sequence is 15 residues long. Here the CDR3 reads CASSLAGTGRDTQYF. Written as DNA, the CDR3 is TGTGCCAGCAGCTTAGCGGGGACAGGTAGAGATACGCAGTATTTT. Supplemented by reference TRBV7-2 and TRBJ2-3, the full variable domain reads GAGVSQSPSNKVTEKGKDVELRCDPISGHTALYWYRQSLGQGLEFLIYFQGNSAPDKSGLPSDRFSAERTGGSVSTLTIQRTQQEDSAVYLCASSLAGTGRDTQYFGPGTRLTVL.